This T cell receptor beta chain was sequenced in a study of Graves' ophthalmopathy and Graves' hyperthyroidism. The sample holds many counts of this clonotype. Transcripts of RNA were the source for amplifying TCR beta CDR3 regions. Scientists carried out first-round RT-PCR using HTBI primers and then a second-round multiplex PCR. Via MiXCR, TCRdb re-called the multiplex PCR reads, giving one row per CDR3 protein. Of about 370,000 distinct CDR3 sequences listed, about 15% were seen once; the top ten hold 2% to 3%. V dropped 10 bases and J dropped 7 bases, with 10 bases sitting between them. CDR3 length equals 11 residues.

Material for sequencing was peripheral blood. The source is an adult woman with stable Graves' hyperthyroidism. This rearrangement joins TRBV12-3 or TRBV12-4 to TRBJ2-2; D remains unclear. DNA for the CDR3: TGTGCCACCTCGTCCCGCGGGGAGCTGTTTTTT. Its protein is CATSSRGELFF.